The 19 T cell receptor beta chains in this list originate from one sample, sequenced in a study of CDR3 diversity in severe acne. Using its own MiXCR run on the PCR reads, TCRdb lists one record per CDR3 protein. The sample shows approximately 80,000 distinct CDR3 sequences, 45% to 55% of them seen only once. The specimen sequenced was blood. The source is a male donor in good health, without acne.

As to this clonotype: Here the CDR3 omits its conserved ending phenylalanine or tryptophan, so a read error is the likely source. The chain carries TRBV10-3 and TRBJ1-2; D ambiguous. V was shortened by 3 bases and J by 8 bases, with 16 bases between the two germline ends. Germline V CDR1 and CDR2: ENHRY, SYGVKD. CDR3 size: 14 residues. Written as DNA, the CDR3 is TGTGCCATCAGTGACGGAGGCGGACCCTACGGCTACACCCTC. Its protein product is CAISDGGGPYGYTL.

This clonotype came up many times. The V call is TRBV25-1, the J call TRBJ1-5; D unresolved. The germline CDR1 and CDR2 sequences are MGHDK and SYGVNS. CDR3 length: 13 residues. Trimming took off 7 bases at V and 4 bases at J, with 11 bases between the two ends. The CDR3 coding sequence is TGTGCCAGCATTTTCCGAGGTAATCAGCCCCAGCATTTT. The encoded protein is CASIFRGNQPQHF.

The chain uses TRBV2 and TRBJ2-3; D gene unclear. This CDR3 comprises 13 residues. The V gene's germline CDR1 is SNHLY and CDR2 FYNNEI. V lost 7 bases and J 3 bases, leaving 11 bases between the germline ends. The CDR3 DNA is TGTGCCAGCAAAGTCGACGGGACAGATACGCAGTATTTT. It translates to CASKVDGTDTQYF.

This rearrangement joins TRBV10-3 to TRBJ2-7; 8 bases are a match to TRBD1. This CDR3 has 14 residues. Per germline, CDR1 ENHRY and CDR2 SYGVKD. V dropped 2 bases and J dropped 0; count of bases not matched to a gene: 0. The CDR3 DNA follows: TGTGCCATCAGTGAGGGACAGGGCTCCTACGAGCAGTACTTC. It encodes CAISEGQGSYEQYF.

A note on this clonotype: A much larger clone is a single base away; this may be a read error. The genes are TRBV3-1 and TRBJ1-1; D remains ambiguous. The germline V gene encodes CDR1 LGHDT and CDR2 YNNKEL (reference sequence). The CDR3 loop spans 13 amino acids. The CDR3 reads CASSQSLNAEAFF. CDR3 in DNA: TGTGCCAGCAGCCAGAGTCTGAACGCTGAAGCTTTCTTT. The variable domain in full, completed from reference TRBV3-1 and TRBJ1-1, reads DTAVSQTPKYLVTQMGNDKSIKCEQNLGHDTMYWYKQDSKKFLKIMFSYNNKELIINETVPNRFSPKSPDKAHLNLHINSLELGDSAVYFCASSQSLNAEAFFGQGTRLTVV.

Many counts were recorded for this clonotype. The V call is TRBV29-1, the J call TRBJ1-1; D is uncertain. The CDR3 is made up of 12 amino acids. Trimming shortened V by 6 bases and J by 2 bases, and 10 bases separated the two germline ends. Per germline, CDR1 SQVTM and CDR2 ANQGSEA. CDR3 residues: CSVAQVNTEAFF. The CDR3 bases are TGCAGCGTAGCCCAGGTAAACACTGAAGCTTTCTTT.

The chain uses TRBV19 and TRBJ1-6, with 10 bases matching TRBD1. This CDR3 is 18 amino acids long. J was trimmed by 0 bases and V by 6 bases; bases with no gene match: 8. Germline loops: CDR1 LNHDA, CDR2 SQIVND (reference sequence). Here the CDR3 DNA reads TGTGCCAGTAGGTCCGGGACAGGGGCTATCTCCTATAATTCACCCCTCCACTTT. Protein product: CASRSGTGAISYNSPLHF.

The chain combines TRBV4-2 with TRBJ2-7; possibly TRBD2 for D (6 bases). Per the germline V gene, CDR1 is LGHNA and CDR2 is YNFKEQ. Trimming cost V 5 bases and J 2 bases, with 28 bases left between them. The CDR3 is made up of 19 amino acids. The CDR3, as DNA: TGTGCCAGCAGCGCAAGGCTGATCCGGGAGCAGTCGTCGGCCTACGAGCAGTACTTC. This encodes CASSARLIREQSSAYEQYF.

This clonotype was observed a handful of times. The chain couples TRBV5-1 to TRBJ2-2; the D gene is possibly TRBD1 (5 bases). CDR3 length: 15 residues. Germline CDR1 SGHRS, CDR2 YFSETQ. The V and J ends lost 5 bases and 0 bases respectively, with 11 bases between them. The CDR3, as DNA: TGCGCCAGCAGTGGGGCAGCCGCGAACACCGGGGAGCTGTTTTTT. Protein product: CASSGAAANTGELFF.

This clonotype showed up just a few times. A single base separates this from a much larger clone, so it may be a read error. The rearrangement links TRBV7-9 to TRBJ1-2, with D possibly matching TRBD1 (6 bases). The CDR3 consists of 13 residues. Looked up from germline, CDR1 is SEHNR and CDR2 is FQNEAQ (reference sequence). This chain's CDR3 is CASSPSTGGSYAF. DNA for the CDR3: TGTGCCAGCAGCCCTTCGACAGGTGGCAGCTACGCCTTC.

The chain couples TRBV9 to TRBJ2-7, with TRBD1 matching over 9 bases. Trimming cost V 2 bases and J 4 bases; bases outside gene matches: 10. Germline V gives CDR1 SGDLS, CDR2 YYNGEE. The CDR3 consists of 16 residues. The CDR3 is CASSVGGQGLTYEQYF. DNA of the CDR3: TGTGCCAGCAGCGTGGGGGGACAGGGCTTGACATACGAGCAGTACTTC.

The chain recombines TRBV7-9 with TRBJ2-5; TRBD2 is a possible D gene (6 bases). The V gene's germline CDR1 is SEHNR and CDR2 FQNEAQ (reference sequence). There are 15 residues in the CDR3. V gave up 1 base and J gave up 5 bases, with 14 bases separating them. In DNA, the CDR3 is TGTGCCAGCAGCTTAGTCAGTACCCGGGAGGAGACCCAGTACTTC. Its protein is CASSLVSTREETQYF.

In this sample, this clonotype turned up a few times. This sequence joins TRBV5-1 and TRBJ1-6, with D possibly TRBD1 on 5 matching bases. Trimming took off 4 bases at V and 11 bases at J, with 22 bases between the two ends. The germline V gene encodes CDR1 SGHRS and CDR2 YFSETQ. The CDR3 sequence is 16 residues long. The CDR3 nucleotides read TGCGCCAGCAGCCCCCGGGACGGGGCCCTCGGAGCACCCCTCCACTTT. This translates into CASSPRDGALGAPLHF.

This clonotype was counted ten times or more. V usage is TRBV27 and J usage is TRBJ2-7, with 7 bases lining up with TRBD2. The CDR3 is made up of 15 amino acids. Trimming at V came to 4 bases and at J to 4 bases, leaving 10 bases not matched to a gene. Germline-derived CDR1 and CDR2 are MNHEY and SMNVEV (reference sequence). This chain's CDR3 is CASSSGGTYPYEQYF. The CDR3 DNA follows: TGTGCCAGCAGTTCCGGGGGGACCTACCCTTACGAGCAGTACTTC.

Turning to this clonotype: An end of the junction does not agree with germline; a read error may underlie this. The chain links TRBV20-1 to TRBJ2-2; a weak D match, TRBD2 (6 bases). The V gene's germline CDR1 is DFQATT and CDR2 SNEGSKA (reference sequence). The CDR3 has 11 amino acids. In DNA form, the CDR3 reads TGCAGTGCTAGAGACCGTCGGGAGCTGTTCTTT. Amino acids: CSARDRRELFF.

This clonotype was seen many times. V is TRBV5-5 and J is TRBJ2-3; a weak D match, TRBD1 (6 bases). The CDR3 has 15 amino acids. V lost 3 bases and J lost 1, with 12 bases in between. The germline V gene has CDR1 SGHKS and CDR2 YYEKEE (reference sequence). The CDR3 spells CASSSQGQRTDTQYF. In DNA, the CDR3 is TGTGCCAGCAGCTCCCAAGGACAGCGCACAGATACGCAGTATTTT.

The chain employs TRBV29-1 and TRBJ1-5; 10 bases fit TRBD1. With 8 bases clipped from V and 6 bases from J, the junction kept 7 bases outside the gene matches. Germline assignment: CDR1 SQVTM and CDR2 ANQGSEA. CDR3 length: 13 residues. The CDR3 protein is CSTWTGGSQPQHF. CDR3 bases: TGCAGCACCTGGACAGGGGGGAGTCAGCCCCAGCATTTT.

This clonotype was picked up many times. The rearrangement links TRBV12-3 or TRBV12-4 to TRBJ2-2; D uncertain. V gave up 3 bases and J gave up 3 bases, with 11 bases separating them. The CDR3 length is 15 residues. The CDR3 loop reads CASSFFGRDTGELFF. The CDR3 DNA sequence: TGTGCCAGCAGTTTCTTCGGCCGGGACACCGGGGAGCTGTTTTTT.

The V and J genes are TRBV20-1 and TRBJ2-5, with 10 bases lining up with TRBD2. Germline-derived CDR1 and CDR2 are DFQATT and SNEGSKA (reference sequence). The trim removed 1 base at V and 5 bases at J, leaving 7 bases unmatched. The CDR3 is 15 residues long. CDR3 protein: CSARGASGSWETQYF. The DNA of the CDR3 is TGCAGTGCTAGAGGGGCTAGCGGGAGTTGGGAGACCCAGTACTTC.